Shown below are 17 T cell receptor beta chains from a single sample sequenced in a study of blood T cell repertoires in COVID-19. Repertoires were generated with immunoSEQ multiplex PCR, while TCRdb's copy carries only in-frame clones and drops some. This sample has roughly 120,000 clones, with 75% to 80% found just once. Material: peripheral blood. These receptors were obtained from a human donor in a cohort sampled during active COVID-19.

CDR3 coding DNA: TGTGCCAGCACTCCCGGGGTCTACCCCACTGAAGCTTTCTTT. Translation gives CASTPGVYPTEAFF. This sequence joins TRBV6-5 and TRBJ1-1; no clear D gene. The CDR3 extends over 14 amino acids. Trimming left V 7 bases short and J 4 bases short, with 16 bases between. The germline V gene has CDR1 MNHEY and CDR2 SVGAGI.

This clone has only one observation. The chain uses TRBV4-1 and TRBJ2-1; D is perhaps TRBD1 (5 bases). CDR3 length equals 16 residues. The ends were cut back, 0 bases at V and 10 bases at J, with 19 bases in the middle. The germline V gene encodes CDR1 MGHRA and CDR2 YSYEKL. The CDR3 bases are TGCGCCAGCAGCCAAGAAACCCGGACACTCCGAAGGGAGCAGTTCTTC. Amino acids: CASSQETRTLRREQFF.

The chain employs TRBV25-1 and TRBJ1-4; D remains ambiguous. This CDR3 comprises 11 residues. Looked up from germline, CDR1 is MGHDK and CDR2 is SYGVNS. Trimming took 3 bases from V and 12 from J, leaving 8 bases between them. The CDR3 is CASSDPTELFF. The CDR3 nucleotides are TGTGCCAGCAGTGACCCCACGGAACTGTTTTTT.

The CDR3 region is CASSLQAGGAYEQYF. In nucleotides, the CDR3 is TGCGCCAGCAGCTTACAAGCGGGGGGGGCCTACGAGCAGTACTTC. V usage is TRBV5-1 and J usage is TRBJ2-7, with 10 bases identical to TRBD2. The CDR3 contains 15 residues. The germline gives CDR1 SGHRS, CDR2 YFSETQ. Trimming removed 2 bases from V and 2 bases from J; junction bases left unmatched: 4.

The genes are TRBV19 and TRBJ1-6; a weak D match, TRBD1 (6 bases). This CDR3 is 16 amino acids long. Germline CDR1 is LNHDA and CDR2 is SQIVND (reference sequence). Trimming stripped 7 bases from V and 6 bases from J, with 19 bases between. The CDR3 DNA reads TGTGCCAGTACCACCGGTAGGGGACACTCTAATTCACCCCTCCACTTT. Protein product: CASTTGRGHSNSPLHF.

The chain couples TRBV4-1 to TRBJ2-1; TRBD1 aligns across 9 bases. J lost 7 bases, V lost 1 base, and 14 bases had no gene match. Germline V gene sequence: CDR1 MGHRA, CDR2 YSYEKL. CDR3 length: 18 residues. CDR3 in amino acids: CASSQALLDRGEGNEQFF. For the CDR3, the DNA is TGCGCCAGCAGCCAAGCCCTACTGGACAGGGGAGAGGGGAATGAGCAGTTCTTC.

The chain has TRBV6-1 and TRBJ2-7; perhaps TRBD2 as D (6 bases). The V end was cut by 2 bases, the J end by 3 bases, with 11 bases between. CDR1 MNHNS and CDR2 SASEGT come from the germline V gene. This CDR3 has 14 residues. The CDR3 DNA is TGTGCCAGCAGTGAATCAGTGGAGGGCTACGAGCAGTACTTC. Translation: CASSESVEGYEQYF.

This chain joins TRBV19 and TRBJ1-4; no definite D call. The germline CDR1 and CDR2 sequences are LNHDA and SQIVND (reference sequence). Trimming took off 5 bases at V and 6 bases at J, with 16 bases between the two ends. The CDR3 has 15 residues. The CDR3 DNA reads TGTGCCAGTAGTCCTAATAGACCCGGGGATGAAAAACTGTTTTTT. Its protein product is CASSPNRPGDEKLFF.

V usage is TRBV5-6 and J usage is TRBJ2-7, with a weak D call TRBD2 (6 bases). From germline, CDR1 is SGHDT and CDR2 YYEEEE. CDR3 length equals 15 residues. The germline V and J ends were trimmed by 0 bases and 3 bases, with 13 bases remaining between them. In DNA form, the CDR3 reads TGTGCCAGCAGCTTGGAGGGTAGCGGTCTCTACGAGCAGTACTTC. Translating gives CASSLEGSGLYEQYF.

The rearrangement uses TRBV3-1 (or the pseudogene TRBV3-2) and TRBJ2-1; TRBD2 might be the D (5 bases). CDR1 LGHDT and CDR2 YNNKEL come from the germline V gene (reference sequence). V gave up 5 bases and J gave up 4 bases, with 21 bases separating them. This CDR3 has 17 amino acids. In DNA, the CDR3 is TGTGCCAGCAGCAGAGGGTCGGTAGGATTTATATACAATGAGCAGTTCTTC. Encoded protein: CASSRGSVGFIYNEQFF.

This chain links TRBV5-1 with TRBJ1-4; D remains unclear. This CDR3 is 13 amino acids long. Trimming took 4 bases from V and 8 from J, leaving 12 bases between them. Germline V gives CDR1 SGHRS, CDR2 YFSETQ. In DNA, the CDR3 is TGCGCCAGCAGCGTCTACCCGAAGGAAAAACTGTTTTTT. This sequence encodes CASSVYPKEKLFF.

The rearrangement links TRBV6-1 to TRBJ1-4, with 7 bases that match TRBD1. The length of the CDR3 is 15 residues. V lost 0 bases to trimming and J lost 8 bases; unmatched junction nucleotides: 6. Germline assignment: CDR1 MNHNS and CDR2 SASEGT. The CDR3 reads CASSEAEGAGEKLFF. The CDR3 nucleotides are TGTGCCAGCAGTGAAGCGGAGGGGGCAGGGGAAAAACTGTTTTTT.

CDR3 amino acids: CASSTSRGGYTF. The CDR3, as DNA: TGTGCCAGCAGCACCTCCCGGGGAGGCTACACCTTC. The chain uses TRBV3-1 (or the pseudogene TRBV3-2) and TRBJ1-2; D remains unclear. The CDR3 length is 12 residues. Per the germline V gene, CDR1 is LGHDT and CDR2 is YNNKEL (reference sequence). The germline V and J ends were trimmed by 5 bases and 8 bases, with 12 bases remaining between them.

The chain uses TRBV3-1 (or the pseudogene TRBV3-2) and TRBJ2-1, with 12 bases fitting TRBD2. The CDR3 is made up of 17 amino acids. The J segment lost 6 bases and the V segment lost 0 bases, leaving 6 bases of the junction unmatched. Germline lookup yields CDR1 LGHDT and CDR2 YNNKEL (reference sequence). CDR3 bases: TGTGCCAGCAGCCAAGACCCTAGCGGGAGGGCCGGCAATGAGCAGTTCTTC. Residues: CASSQDPSGRAGNEQFF.

V usage is TRBV7-9 and J usage is TRBJ2-5, with 11 bases lining up with TRBD1. The V gene end was trimmed by 7 bases and the J gene end by 4 bases; junction bases not matched to a gene: 5. This CDR3 is 14 amino acids long. Germline V lookup: CDR1 SEHNR, CDR2 FQNEAQ (reference sequence). The CDR3 spells CASILGQGVETQYF. The DNA for the CDR3 is TGTGCCAGCATCCTGGGACAGGGGGTAGAGACCCAGTACTTC.

The J gene is TRBJ2-1, the V gene TRBV25-1; 10 bases are shared with TRBD2. CDR3 length equals 16 residues. The germline V gene encodes CDR1 MGHDK and CDR2 SYGVNS. With V trimmed by 3 bases and J by 1 base, 3 bases remained unmatched. The CDR3 loop reads CASSDLAGGSYNEQFF. The CDR3 DNA is TGTGCCAGCAGTGACTTAGCGGGAGGATCCTACAATGAGCAGTTCTTC.

The V call is TRBV5-6, the J call TRBJ2-7, with TRBD1 as a possible D gene (5 bases). This CDR3 contains 15 residues. Germline V CDR1 and CDR2: SGHDT, YYEEEE. Trimming shortened V by 0 bases and J by 4 bases, and 14 bases separated the two germline ends. The CDR3 nucleotides are TGTGCCAGCAGCTTGGAAACAGGCCTTTTATACGAGCAGTACTTC. It encodes CASSLETGLLYEQYF.